This section outlines one TCR beta chain sequence together with its context. Its antigen is still unknown. There are no base qualities to consult, and no much larger clone falls within one base. These data belong to a study of immunodeficiency (dated by TCRdb to the late 2010s). Concerning the study at large: Repertoire analysis was done to look for VDJ recombination defects and oligoclonality.

Study-wide conclusions, independent of this receptor: In entropy comparisons, n=3 (open circles) was shown for patients versus healthy controls, and a thymic development effect was only suggested as possible. Between patients and controls, productive entropy and V-J pairing of CD4+ T cells looked similar. Based on top-100 and total clonotype frequencies, severe oligoclonality was found in patient CD8+ T cells but not in patient CD4+ T cells.

Naive CD4 T cells, and even more so naive CD8 T cells, were reduced in the patients, while effector memory subpopulations were expanded. CD3+CD4+ T cells were sorted from fresh PBMCs before TCR sequencing. CDR1 and CDR2 (ENHRY, SYGVKD) derive from the germline V gene. Ends trimmed: V by 4 bases, J by 9 bases; bases unmatched to a gene: 9. The CDR3 runs 14 residues from the cysteine to the phenylalanine. Solely the CDR3 DNA is kept, with 42 bases framed from the first base. Genomic DNA was isolated using the QIAamp DNA Blood Mini Kit and then sent out for immunoSEQ repertoire analysis. Multiplex PCR was used to amplify CDR3 regions from a standard amount of genomic DNA template. The PCR products underwent sequencing on an Illumina platform. Turning to the authors' computational methods: Sequences were mapped to a reference, using V, D and J gene definitions from IMGT. Closely related sequences were merged by a nearest-neighbor clustering algorithm so that PCR and sequencing errors were removed. V, D and J usage was examined in productive unique and total sequences using ImmunoSEQ Analyzer tools along with R version 3.6.1. The source is immuneACCESS, and TCRdb retained only in-frame sequences with V and J called. Part of the clones is not carried over; for the studies checked, unresolved V genes explain less than half of this, and the remainder is unexplained. The V and J calls and clone size come from that table; D and trimming were worked out from the DNA. This sample is represented by roughly 2,500 clones; approximately 86% of them were singletons. The ten most abundant clones make up roughly a fifth of the sample.

Sequencing used CD4+ T cells from blood. The receptor was derived from a woman aged 18-29 years with POLD1 deficiency. The chain employs TRBV10-3 and TRBJ2-7; 10 central bases correspond to TRBD1. The DNA reads as follows: TGTGCCATCAGTGGGACAGGGGGTGTTACCGGGCAGTACTTC. Its product reads: CAISGTGGVTGQYF.